This T cell receptor beta chain was obtained from a study of blood T cell repertoires in COVID-19. Across the whole study: The study drew acute and convalescent COVID-19 samples from the United States, Italy and Spain. T cells, B-cell-depleted T cells, or PBMCs supplied cDNA or gDNA.

Using immunoSEQ multiplex PCR, the repertoire was profiled, and TCRdb retains in-frame clones only, with some absent. Seen here are 150,000 to 190,000 clones, 80% to 90% observed once, and the top ten hold over 8%. The germline CDR1 and CDR2 sequences are SGHTA and FQGNSA. The CDR3 consists of 16 residues. Trimming cost V 5 bases and J 2 bases, with 18 bases left between them. This chain uses TRBV7-2 with TRBJ1-1, with D unclear. This sequence was found in a woman in her fifties or sixties with acute or convalescent COVID-19. Sequenced: peripheral blood. The CDR3 nucleotides are TGTGCCAGCAGCCCATCGAGGGTCCAGGCTAACACTGAAGCTTTCTTT. It encodes CASSPSRVQANTEAFF.